The entry below gives a single T cell receptor beta chain sequence along with its context. The assay was immunoSEQ multiplex PCR, and TCRdb's table has in-frame clones only and misses some. The sample lists roughly 50,000 clones; roughly four fifths were seen once. These data come from a study of PD-L1 blockade in urothelial cancer. Indicated time point: pretreatment peripheral blood. The origin of this receptor is a man aged 70 or older with urothelial cancer. Sample: PBMCs, taken around atezolizumab (anti-PD-L1) treatment.

The CDR3 is CASSIHYGSIFLSYEQYF. The CDR3 DNA reads TGTGCCAGTAGTATCCACTATGGGTCCATCTTCCTCAGCTACGAGCAGTACTTC. The J gene is TRBJ2-7, the V gene TRBV19; D gene uncertain. Germline assignment: CDR1 LNHDA and CDR2 SQIVND (reference sequence). Trimming removed 3 bases from V and 3 bases from J, with 24 bases in between. This CDR3 is built from 18 residues.